A single sample gave rise to the 24 T cell receptor beta chains below, sequenced in a study of blood T cell repertoires in COVID-19. Measured with immunoSEQ multiplex PCR; TCRdb has only the in-frame clones, and not every one. The table has 250,000 to 300,000 clones, roughly 90% seen once. The sequenced sample consisted of peripheral blood. The receptors come from a woman in her 50s who had recovered from COVID-19.

This clone was recorded a few times. The rearrangement uses TRBV13 and TRBJ1-1, with D perhaps TRBD1 (5 bases). The CDR3 totals 14 residues. Germline V lookup: CDR1 PRHDT, CDR2 FYEKMQ (reference sequence). Trimming stripped 5 bases from V and 1 base from J, with 11 bases between. The CDR3 sequence: CASSNGHQNTEAFF. The CDR3 DNA reads as TGTGCCAGCAGCAACGGACACCAGAACACTGAAGCTTTCTTT.

The chain joins TRBV27 to TRBJ2-5; D is possibly TRBD1 (6 bases). The CDR3 extends over 18 amino acids. V dropped 2 bases and J dropped 5 bases, with 24 bases sitting between them. The germline gives CDR1 MNHEY, CDR2 SMNVEV (reference sequence). The CDR3: CASSLRSSSTGPRETQYF. As DNA, the CDR3 is TGTGCCAGCAGTTTAAGGAGCAGTAGTACAGGGCCACGCGAGACCCAGTACTTC.

CDR3 sequence: CASVIPAGGPDTQYF. In nucleotides, the CDR3 is TGCGCCAGCGTCATCCCAGCGGGGGGGCCTGATACGCAGTATTTT. V is TRBV10-2 and J is TRBJ2-3, with TRBD2 matching 10 bases. The trim removed 8 bases at V and 6 bases at J, leaving 11 bases unmatched. Per germline, CDR1 WSHSY and CDR2 SAAADI. The CDR3 extends over 15 amino acids.

This clone was seen once. Here the CDR3 DNA reads TGTGCCAGCAGCAAGGGACTAGCGGGAGAGTATGAGTTCTTC. This codes for CASSKGLAGEYEFF. The chain joins TRBV9 to TRBJ2-1, with 14 positions matching TRBD2. Germline CDR1 reads SGDLS; CDR2 reads YYNGEE. Trimming took 4 bases from V and 14 from J; bases not matched to a gene: 8. The CDR3 loop spans 14 amino acids. Looking up the rest from reference TRBV9 and TRBJ2-1 gives the full variable domain: DSGVTQTPKHLITATGQRVTLRCSPRSGDLSVYWYQQSLDQGLQFLIQYYNGEERAKGNILERFSAQQFPDLHSELNLSSLELGDSALYFCASSKGLAGEYEFFGPGTRLTVL.

The V and J genes are TRBV19 and TRBJ1-4, with D perhaps TRBD1 (5 bases). CDR1 is LNHDA, CDR2 SQIVND, per germline (reference sequence). The CDR3 length is 16 residues. Trimming took off 4 bases at V and 0 bases at J, with 12 bases between the two ends. The CDR3 protein is CASSKNTGATNEKLFF. The CDR3 DNA reads as TGTGCCAGTAGTAAGAACACAGGCGCAACTAATGAAAAACTGTTTTTT.

In this sample, this clone turned up once. This could be a read error, since a much larger clone is one nucleotide away. The chain recombines TRBV6-2 or TRBV6-3 with TRBJ1-5; TRBD1 matches at 10 bases. Germline V gene lookup returns CDR1 MNHEY and CDR2 SVGEGT. J lost 3 bases, V lost 4 bases, and 3 bases had no gene match. This CDR3 is built from 15 residues. The DNA of the CDR3 is TGTGCCAGCAGTTGGACAGGGGGATACAATCAGCCCCAGCATTTT. This encodes CASSWTGGYNQPQHF.

The chain uses TRBV30 and TRBJ1-1; D gene unclear. CDR3 size: 10 residues. In germline, CDR1 is GTSNPN, CDR2 SVGIG (reference sequence). V was cut by 8 bases and J by 5 bases, with 9 bases left in between. The CDR3, as DNA: TGTGCCACCTCGGTAACTGAAGCTTTCTTT. Encoded protein: CATSVTEAFF.

This clone was seen just once. The chain joins TRBV28 to TRBJ1-4; 7 bases agree with TRBD1. The CDR3 covers 13 residues. Germline CDR1 reads MDHEN; CDR2 reads SYDVKM. J was trimmed by 8 bases and V by 5 bases; bases with no gene match: 5. The CDR3 reads CASSPRQGEKLFF. The DNA of the CDR3 is TGTGCCAGCAGTCCGAGACAGGGCGAAAAACTGTTTTTT. The whole variable domain, remainder taken from reference TRBV28 and TRBJ1-4, is DVKVTQSSRYLVKRTGEKVFLECVQDMDHENMFWYRQDPGLGLRLIYFSYDVKMKEKGDIPEGYSVSREKKERFSLILESASTNQTSMYLCASSPRQGEKLFFGSGTQLSVL.

CDR3 amino acids: CASSAGGYEQYF. Written as DNA, the CDR3 is TGTGCCAGCAGCGCGGGGGGCTACGAGCAGTACTTC. The V and J genes are TRBV2 and TRBJ2-7, with 8 bases that match TRBD2. The CDR3 contains 12 residues. J lost 3 bases, V lost 6 bases, and 1 base had no gene match. The V gene's germline CDR1 is SNHLY and CDR2 FYNNEI.

This sequence joins TRBV28 and TRBJ1-1, with 7 positions matching TRBD1. The germline gives CDR1 MDHEN, CDR2 SYDVKM. After removal of 3 bases from V and 1 base from J, the junction contained 14 bases not matched to a gene. CDR3 length: 18 amino acids. CDR3 protein: CASSLEVMQGGWNTEAFF. The DNA for the CDR3 is TGTGCCAGCAGTTTGGAAGTTATGCAGGGGGGATGGAACACTGAAGCTTTCTTT.

This chain uses TRBV9 with TRBJ2-1; 7 bases are a match to TRBD1. Germline V gene lookup returns CDR1 SGDLS and CDR2 YYNGEE. There are 15 residues in the CDR3. J lost 6 bases, V lost 3 bases, and 9 bases had no gene match. The CDR3 loop reads CASSGTGAGGNEQFF. Written as DNA, the CDR3 is TGTGCCAGCAGCGGAACCGGGGCAGGGGGCAATGAGCAGTTCTTC.

The table lists this clone with a count of one. The gene calls are TRBV3-1 (or the pseudogene TRBV3-2) and TRBJ1-5; D not resolved. Germline CDR1 reads LGHDT; CDR2 reads YNNKEL (reference sequence). Trimming took 4 bases from V and 5 from J, leaving 9 bases between them. The CDR3 consists of 13 residues. CDR3 protein: CASSPRKDQPQHF. For the CDR3, the DNA is TGTGCCAGCAGCCCGCGGAAGGATCAGCCCCAGCATTTT.

V usage is TRBV19 and J usage is TRBJ1-6; D is undetermined. Looked up from germline, CDR1 is LNHDA and CDR2 is SQIVND (reference sequence). The ends were cut back, 7 bases at V and 10 bases at J, with 14 bases in the middle. CDR3 length: 13 residues. The chain's CDR3 is CASNNGFGSPLHF. The DNA of the CDR3 is TGTGCCAGTAACAACGGGTTCGGATCACCCCTCCACTTT.

The genes are TRBV18 and TRBJ2-5, with 10 bases matching TRBD2. Germline V gives CDR1 KGHSH, CDR2 LQKENI. The CDR3 runs 17 residues. Germline trimming cut 2 bases from V and 1 base from J; bases unmatched to any gene: 7. The DNA for the CDR3 is TGTGCCAGCTCACCAGTGGCTAGCGGGAGTACCCAAGAGACCCAGTACTTC. It codes for CASSPVASGSTQETQYF.

This rearrangement joins TRBV11-3 to TRBJ1-3; 9 bases map to TRBD1. The V gene's germline CDR1 is SGHNT and CDR2 YENEEA. The J segment lost 3 bases and the V segment lost 5 bases, leaving 5 bases of the junction unmatched. There are 15 residues in the CDR3. Here the CDR3 DNA reads TGTGCCAGCAGCCAGGGGACAGGGATTGGAAACACCATATATTTT. Amino acid sequence: CASSQGTGIGNTIYF.

The rearrangement links TRBV28 to TRBJ2-7; 9 bases are a match to TRBD2. Trimming took 7 bases from V and 3 from J; bases not matched to a gene: 10. Germline CDR1 reads MDHEN; CDR2 reads SYDVKM. The length of the CDR3 is 15 residues. CDR3 nucleotide sequence: TGTGCCAGCACGTCGGGCGGGAGGGCCCTCTACGAGCAGTACTTC. Translation: CASTSGGRALYEQYF.

In this sample, this clone turned up once. The chain recombines TRBV19 with TRBJ2-5; D is possibly TRBD1 (6 bases). This CDR3 is 14 amino acids long. V was cut by 3 bases and J by 2 bases, with 10 bases left in between. Germline lookup yields CDR1 LNHDA and CDR2 SQIVND (reference sequence). CDR3 region: CASSIATGQETQYF. The CDR3 DNA follows: TGTGCCAGTAGTATTGCGACAGGACAAGAGACCCAGTACTTC. Drawing the rest from reference TRBV19 and TRBJ2-5, the complete variable domain is DGGITQSPKYLFRKEGQNVTLSCEQNLNHDAMYWYRQDPGQGLRLIYYSQIVNDFQKGDIAEGYSVSREKKESFPLTVTSAQKNPTAFYLCASSIATGQETQYFGPGTRLLVL.

The chain has TRBV4-1 and TRBJ1-6; no clear D. V was pared by 3 bases and J by 7 bases, with 7 bases between. CDR3 length: 13 amino acids. CDR1 is MGHRA, CDR2 YSYEKL, per germline. The CDR3 sequence is CASSHFSNSPLHF. The CDR3 coding sequence is TGCGCCAGCAGCCATTTTTCGAATTCACCCCTCCACTTT.

This clone was observed a single time. The V gene is TRBV20-1, the J gene TRBJ1-1, with a possible D match to TRBD1 (5 bases). Trimming cost V 6 bases and J 8 bases, with 13 bases left between them. Germline CDR1 and CDR2: DFQATT and SNEGSKA (reference sequence). The CDR3 totals 11 residues. Here the CDR3 DNA reads TGCAGTGCCCGGGGGAGGGCCGAAGCTTTCTTT. Translating gives CSARGRAEAFF.

The chain has TRBV6-5 and TRBJ1-2, with D hard to call. The CDR3 is made up of 14 amino acids. Germline lookup yields CDR1 MNHEY and CDR2 SVGAGI. V was trimmed by 3 bases and J by 1 base, leaving 9 bases between them. The CDR3 DNA reads TGTGCCAGCAGTTATGAGCGTTATAACTATGGCTACACCTTC. Amino acid sequence: CASSYERYNYGYTF.

V usage is TRBV6-6 and J usage is TRBJ2-7, with 8 bases aligning to TRBD1. J gave up 5 bases and V 6 bases, and 9 bases lay outside the gene matches. Per germline, CDR1 MNHNY and CDR2 SVGAGI (reference sequence). The CDR3 extends over 14 amino acids. This CDR3 reads CASRGDRSMNEQYF. The CDR3 DNA follows: TGTGCCAGCAGGGGGGACAGGTCAATGAACGAGCAGTACTTC.

This clone was counted once. The chain has TRBV29-1 and TRBJ1-2; a possible D gene is TRBD1 (6 bases). V shed 3 bases and J shed 5 bases, with 10 bases lying between them. The CDR3 covers 12 residues. Germline loops: CDR1 SQVTM, CDR2 ANQGSEA. CDR3 residues: CSVEQGTYGYTF. DNA of the CDR3: TGCAGCGTTGAGCAGGGGACATATGGCTACACCTTC.

This chain links TRBV10-3 with TRBJ1-6; 8 positions match TRBD1. From germline, CDR1 is ENHRY and CDR2 SYGVKD. V gave up 3 bases and J gave up 10 bases; unmatched junction bases: 2. The CDR3 loop spans 13 amino acids. CDR3 residues: CAISEQGGSPLHF. The CDR3 DNA reads TGTGCCATCAGTGAACAGGGGGGCTCACCCCTCCACTTT.

This clone was counted once. The rearrangement joins TRBV25-1 to TRBJ1-4; no reliable D call. Trimming removed 6 bases from V and 10 bases from J, with 12 bases in between. Germline CDR1 and CDR2: MGHDK and SYGVNS. The CDR3 is 12 amino acids. CDR3: CASSPYRGKLFF. In DNA form, the CDR3 reads TGTGCCAGCAGCCCTTACCGGGGAAAACTGTTTTTT.